These 30 T cell receptor beta chains were all obtained from the same sample, sequenced in a study of blood T cell repertoires in COVID-19. Only in-frame clones appear in the TCRdb table, and some are missing; sequencing was by immunoSEQ multiplex PCR. The table has tens of thousands of clones, about 73% seen once. Source material: peripheral blood. The receptors derive from a woman in her fifties or sixties with active or convalescent COVID-19.

V is TRBV5-4 and J is TRBJ2-1; 9 positions match TRBD2. Germline V gene data show CDR1 as SGHNT and CDR2 as YYREEE (reference sequence). The CDR3 length is 16 residues. V was pared by 0 bases and J by 0 bases, with 1 base of the junction left unmatched. CDR3 protein: CASSLGGRASYNEQFF. CDR3 bases: TGTGCCAGCAGCTTGGGCGGGAGGGCCTCCTACAATGAGCAGTTCTTC.

The rearrangement links TRBV12-3 or TRBV12-4 to TRBJ2-5; D is perhaps TRBD1 (6 bases). The CDR3 has 13 residues. Trimming cost V 3 bases and J 5 bases, with 10 bases left between them. CDR3 sequence (DNA): TGTGCCAGCAGTTTCCGTAGGGGGGAGACCCAGTACTTC. It translates to CASSFRRGETQYF.

This chain joins TRBV7-9 and TRBJ1-4, with D possibly being TRBD1 (5 bases). Deletions cut 5 bases from V and 6 bases from J, with 16 bases between. Germline CDR1 and CDR2: SEHNR and FQNEAQ (reference sequence). This CDR3 comprises 15 residues. This CDR3 reads CASSLSQGADEKLFF. The CDR3 DNA is TGTGCCAGCAGCCTCAGTCAGGGCGCGGATGAAAAACTGTTTTTT. Filled out from reference TRBV7-9 and TRBJ1-4, the complete variable domain reads DTGVSQNPRHKITKRGQNVTFRCDPISEHNRLYWYRQTLGQGPEFLTYFQNEAQLEKSRLLSDRFSAERPKGSFSTLEIQRTEQGDSAMYLCASSLSQGADEKLFFGSGTQLSVL.

This clone was observed a handful of times. At one end the junction does not follow the germline gene, possibly because of a read error. The chain uses TRBV12-3 or TRBV12-4 and TRBJ1-2; no firm D call. The CDR3 is 13 amino acids. The CDR3 loop is CASSLELGLGQIF. The CDR3 region has the DNA TGTGCCAGCAGTTTAGAGCTAGGCCTAGGCCAGATCTTC.

Only a few counts were recorded for this clone. The chain has TRBV19 and TRBJ2-3; TRBD2 aligns across 7 bases. Germline lookup yields CDR1 LNHDA and CDR2 SQIVND (reference sequence). Germline trimming cut 5 bases from V and 2 bases from J; bases unmatched to any gene: 4. The CDR3 is 14 amino acids. CDR3 protein: CASSLGGNTDTQYF. The CDR3 coding sequence is TGTGCCAGTAGTCTGGGGGGGAACACAGATACGCAGTATTTT. The entire variable domain, with the rest obtained from reference TRBV19 and TRBJ2-3, is as follows: DGGITQSPKYLFRKEGQNVTLSCEQNLNHDAMYWYRQDPGQGLRLIYYSQIVNDFQKGDIAEGYSVSREKKESFPLTVTSAQKNPTAFYLCASSLGGNTDTQYFGPGTRLTVL.

This sequence joins TRBV10-3 and TRBJ2-5; weak D call: TRBD1 (6 bases). CDR3 length equals 13 residues. Germline-derived CDR1 and CDR2 are ENHRY and SYGVKD. The V end lost 6 bases, the J end lost 4 bases, and 12 bases lay between the germline ends. In DNA form, the CDR3 reads TGTGCCATCAGATACAGGGAAGGAGAGACCCAGTACTTC. Protein: CAIRYREGETQYF.

V is TRBV7-9 and J is TRBJ2-2; TRBD2 aligns across 14 bases. J gave up 5 bases and V 5 bases, and 4 bases lay outside the gene matches. The germline CDR1 and CDR2 sequences are SEHNR and FQNEAQ (reference sequence). The CDR3 covers 16 residues. CDR3 loop: CASSRTSGRRTGELFF. CDR3 nucleotides: TGTGCCAGCAGCCGGACTAGCGGGAGGCGTACCGGGGAGCTGTTTTTT.

This clone was seen a few times. This chain joins TRBV9 and TRBJ2-1; TRBD2 matches 9 bases. The V gene's germline CDR1 is SGDLS and CDR2 YYNGEE. With V trimmed by 4 bases and J by 6 bases, 8 bases remained unmatched. CDR3 length: 15 residues. This chain's CDR3 is CASSPTGTSTNEQFF. CDR3 nucleotides: TGTGCCAGCAGCCCCACCGGGACTAGCACCAATGAGCAGTTCTTC.

The chain combines TRBV5-6 with TRBJ2-7; 10 bases are a match to TRBD1. Germline CDR1 is SGHDT and CDR2 is YYEEEE. CDR3 length: 12 amino acids. This CDR3 is CASSWGTGEVEV. CDR3 in DNA: TGTGCCAGCAGCTGGGGGACAGGGGAAGTAGAAGTC.

The chain links TRBV5-6 to TRBJ1-1; D is perhaps TRBD1 (5 bases). V was clipped by 4 bases and J by 0 bases, with 19 bases between them. CDR1 SGHDT and CDR2 YYEEEE come from the germline V gene. CDR3 length equals 17 residues. The CDR3 here is CASSLQLGGSMNTEAFF. CDR3 DNA sequence: TGTGCCAGCAGCCTCCAGCTCGGGGGAAGCATGAACACTGAAGCTTTCTTT.

This clone has a single count. The chain employs TRBV9 and TRBJ2-3; TRBD1 matches at 7 bases. V shed 0 bases and J 1 base; nucleotides not matched to a gene: 2. The CDR3 runs 15 residues. The germline V gene has CDR1 SGDLS and CDR2 YYNGEE. The CDR3 DNA is TGTGCCAGCAGCGTAGCCGGGACAGGCACAGATACGCAGTATTTT. Protein product: CASSVAGTGTDTQYF.

This chain uses TRBV10-3 with TRBJ1-6; D possibly corresponds to TRBD1 (5 bases). V gave up 2 bases and J gave up 13 bases, with 18 bases separating them. Germline CDR1 ENHRY, CDR2 SYGVKD. The CDR3 runs 15 residues. CDR3 DNA: TGTGCCATCAGTGAGGCTACGACAGCCGCCGGGCCCCTCCACTTT. This sequence encodes CAISEATTAAGPLHF.

This clone was detected many times. This sample includes further DNA sequences coding for the same CDR3. CDR3 sequence (DNA): TGTGCCAGCAGCGTAGCAGTTTCTGGAAACACCATATATTTT. This encodes CASSVAVSGNTIYF. The rearrangement joins TRBV9 to TRBJ1-3; no firm D call. The CDR3 extends over 14 amino acids. CDR1 is SGDLS, CDR2 YYNGEE, per germline. Trimming removed 0 bases at V and 1 base at J, with 5 bases between.

The gene calls are TRBV30 and TRBJ1-6; a possible D gene is TRBD1 (5 bases). Trimming stripped 2 bases from V and 5 bases from J, with 13 bases between. The CDR3 runs to 15 residues. CDR1 GTSNPN and CDR2 SVGIG come from the germline V gene (reference sequence). CDR3 sequence reads: CAWSPPETDNSPLHF. As DNA, the CDR3 is TGTGCCTGGAGTCCCCCCGAGACAGATAATTCACCCCTCCACTTT.

The J gene is TRBJ2-1, the V gene TRBV27; tentative D call: TRBD2 (5 bases). Germline values: CDR1 MNHEY, CDR2 SMNVEV (reference sequence). The CDR3 covers 13 residues. V gave up 7 bases and J gave up 14 bases, with 21 bases separating them. The CDR3 protein is CASIGHGRRMEFF. As DNA, the CDR3 is TGTGCCAGCATTGGGCACGGAAGGAGGATGGAGTTCTTC.

This clone has just one count. The rearrangement links TRBV24-1 to TRBJ1-5; possible D gene TRBD1, 5 bases. Trimming shortened V by 5 bases and J by 7 bases, and 20 bases separated the two germline ends. Germline loops: CDR1 KGHDR, CDR2 SFDVKD. The length of the CDR3 is 16 residues. CDR3 protein: CATSARGAGGGQPQHF. CDR3 sequence (DNA): TGTGCCACCAGTGCCCGTGGGGCGGGTGGGGGGCAGCCCCAGCATTTT.

This chain links TRBV19 with TRBJ2-7, with 9 bases lining up with TRBD1. The V segment lost 6 bases and the J segment 0 bases; nucleotides outside the gene matches: 3. This CDR3 is built from 14 residues. The germline V gene encodes CDR1 LNHDA and CDR2 SQIVND (reference sequence). As DNA, the CDR3 is TGTGCCAGTAGGGGGACAGGGAGCTCCTACGAGCAGTACTTC. Translated: CASRGTGSSYEQYF.

The chain joins TRBV5-4 to TRBJ2-7, with 7 bases aligning to TRBD1. Germline V gives CDR1 SGHNT, CDR2 YYREEE (reference sequence). V trimming: 5 bases; J trimming: 6 bases; junction bases outside the gene matches: 11. The CDR3 totals 14 residues. CDR3 bases: TGTGCCAGCAGGCTAGGGGGCGCCGGGGCCGAGCAGTACTTC. Translation: CASRLGGAGAEQYF.

This sequence joins TRBV18 and TRBJ2-1, with TRBD2 matching 7 bases. Germline V gives CDR1 KGHSH, CDR2 LQKENI. Losses at the gene ends were 3 bases for V and 5 bases for J; bases not matched to a gene: 10. There are 16 residues in the CDR3. CDR3 loop: CASSPSPGGVDNEQFF. DNA for the CDR3: TGTGCCAGCTCACCTTCTCCGGGAGGAGTGGACAATGAGCAGTTCTTC.

This CDR3 reads CAISDSVMNTEAFF. The DNA for the CDR3 is TGTGCCATCAGTGATTCGGTCATGAACACTGAAGCTTTCTTT. The V gene is TRBV10-3, the J gene TRBJ1-1, with D unresolved. Between the trimmed V and J ends, which lost 3 bases and 0 bases, there was a span of 8 bases. This CDR3 comprises 14 residues. Germline CDR1 reads ENHRY; CDR2 reads SYGVKD.

CDR3 nucleotide sequence: TGTGCCAGCAGCGTGGAGGCCAGCTACGAGCAGTACTTC. This sequence encodes CASSVEASYEQYF. The V call is TRBV9, the J call TRBJ2-7, with D perhaps matching TRBD2 (5 bases). The CDR3 has 13 residues. V shed 2 bases and J shed 3 bases, with 9 bases lying between them. The germline CDR1 and CDR2 sequences are SGDLS and YYNGEE.

The chain combines TRBV7-2 with TRBJ2-1, with D possibly TRBD2 on 6 matching bases. V shed 5 bases and J shed 8 bases, with 16 bases lying between them. Germline CDR1 reads SGHTA; CDR2 reads FQGNSA. The length of the CDR3 is 14 residues. CDR3 residues: CASSPRPGSDEQFF. CDR3 DNA: TGTGCCAGCAGCCCCCGACCCGGGAGTGATGAGCAGTTCTTC.

The CDR3 protein is CASSGPPKNIQYF. Written as DNA, the CDR3 is TGTGCCAGCAGTGGGCCCCCTAAAAACATTCAGTACTTC. The chain carries TRBV28 and TRBJ2-4, with no clear D. The germline V gene encodes CDR1 MDHEN and CDR2 SYDVKM. Trimming took off 5 bases at V and 4 bases at J, with 9 bases between the two ends. The CDR3 sequence is 13 residues long.

The chain has TRBV10-2 and TRBJ2-2; D unresolved. This CDR3 is 13 amino acids long. The germline gives CDR1 WSHSY, CDR2 SAAADI. V gave up 4 bases and J gave up 6 bases, with 9 bases separating them. The chain's CDR3 is CASSGSMAGELFF. The CDR3 coding sequence is TGCGCCAGCAGTGGCAGTATGGCCGGGGAGCTGTTTTTT.

The CDR3 nucleotides are TGCAGCTTGTGGACTAGCGTCGGCACAGATACGCAGTATTTT. Encoded protein: CSLWTSVGTDTQYF. V is TRBV29-1 and J is TRBJ2-3; 9 bases line up with TRBD2. The CDR3 length is 14 residues. Losses at the gene ends were 8 bases for V and 1 base for J; bases not matched to a gene: 7. The V gene's germline CDR1 is SQVTM and CDR2 ANQGSEA.

V and J are TRBV4-1 and TRBJ2-1, with D perhaps matching TRBD2 (5 bases). Trimming pared 4 bases from V and 8 bases from J, leaving 12 bases between. This CDR3 is built from 13 residues. CDR1 is MGHRA and CDR2 is YSYEKL in the germline V gene. CDR3 nucleotide sequence: TGCGCCAGCAGCCCGGGGTTTGGCGATGAGCAGTTCTTC. This codes for CASSPGFGDEQFF.

As to this clone: A read error may account for a junction end that differs from germline. The chain uses TRBV28 and TRBJ2-7, with D tentatively TRBD2 (6 bases). The CDR3 is made up of 12 amino acids. Germline V gene lookup returns CDR1 MDHEN and CDR2 SYDVKM. This CDR3 reads CASSLRRGKENF. The DNA for the CDR3 is TGTGCCAGCAGTTTAAGGAGGGGTAAAGAGAACTTC.

This clone came up once. The rearrangement uses TRBV6-5 and TRBJ1-4, with D perhaps matching TRBD1 (5 bases). V lost 2 bases and J lost 8, with 12 bases in between. This CDR3 has 14 residues. Germline V lookup: CDR1 MNHEY, CDR2 SVGAGI. In DNA, the CDR3 is TGTGCCAGCAGTTACAGACAGAGGAGCGAAAAACTGTTTTTT. This translates into CASSYRQRSEKLFF.

The rearrangement uses TRBV2 and TRBJ1-2, with D maybe TRBD1 (6 bases). The CDR3 totals 13 residues. CDR1 and CDR2 (germline): SNHLY, FYNNEI. Trimming removed 6 bases at V and 8 bases at J, with 16 bases between. As DNA, the CDR3 is TGTGCCAGCAGGGACAGCGGGGAGGGCGGCTACACCTTC. Translated, it gives CASRDSGEGGYTF.

The gene calls are TRBV7-8 and TRBJ2-1; a possible D gene is TRBD1 (6 bases). This CDR3 has 18 residues. V gave up 5 bases and J gave up 0 bases, with 20 bases separating them. Per germline, CDR1 SGHVS and CDR2 FQNEAQ. CDR3 bases: TGTGCCAGCAGCCTGCCCCGGGACACTCGCCGCTCCTACAATGAGCAGTTCTTC. Its translation: CASSLPRDTRRSYNEQFF.